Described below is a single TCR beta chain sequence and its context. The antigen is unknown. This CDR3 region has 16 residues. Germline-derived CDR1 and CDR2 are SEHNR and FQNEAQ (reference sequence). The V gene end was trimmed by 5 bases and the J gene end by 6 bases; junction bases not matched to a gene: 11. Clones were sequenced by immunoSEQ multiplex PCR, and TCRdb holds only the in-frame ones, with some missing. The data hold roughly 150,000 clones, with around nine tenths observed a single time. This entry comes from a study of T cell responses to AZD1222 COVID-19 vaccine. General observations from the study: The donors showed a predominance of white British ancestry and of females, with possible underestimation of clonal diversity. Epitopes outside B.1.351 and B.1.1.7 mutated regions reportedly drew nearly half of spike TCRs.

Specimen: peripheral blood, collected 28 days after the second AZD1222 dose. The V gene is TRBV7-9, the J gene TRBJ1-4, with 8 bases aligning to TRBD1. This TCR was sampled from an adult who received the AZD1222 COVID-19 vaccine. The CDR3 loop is CASSGKDRGRDEKLFF. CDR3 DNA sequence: TGTGCCAGCAGCGGTAAAGACAGGGGACGTGATGAAAAACTGTTTTTT. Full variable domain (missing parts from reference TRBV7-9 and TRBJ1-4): DTGVSQNPRHKITKRGQNVTFRCDPISEHNRLYWYRQTLGQGPEFLTYFQNEAQLEKSRLLSDRFSAERPKGSFSTLEIQRTEQGDSAMYLCASSGKDRGRDEKLFFGSGTQLSVL.